The 25 T cell receptor beta chains below all came from one sample that was sequenced in a study of T cells in tumors after PD-1 blockade (dated by TCRdb to the late 2010s). The sample's time point, from its label and the paper: before anti-PD-1 therapy. Libraries were prepared through the immunoSEQ multiplex PCR assay. TCRdb mirrors the immuneACCESS table, restricted to in-frame sequences. Some clones are absent from its copies; in checked studies, under half trace to an unresolved V gene, and the reason for the others is unknown. The sample contains several thousand clones, nearly 70% of them found a single time. In total, the top ten clones hold 10% to 15% of the sample. The sample was tumor tissue, taken before anti-PD-1 treatment. These receptors were obtained from a human donor with basal cell carcinoma.

The rearrangement uses TRBV18 and TRBJ2-3, with 7 bases aligning to TRBD1. This CDR3 region has 14 residues. CDR1 and CDR2 (germline): KGHSH, LQKENI. Unmatched junction bases numbered 0, after V lost 3 bases and J lost 0 bases. DNA of the CDR3: TGTGCCAGCTCACCGACAGGGAGCACAGATACGCAGTATTTT. Its translation: CASSPTGSTDTQYF.

The V and J genes are TRBV20-1 and TRBJ2-5; no definite D call. The CDR3 totals 11 residues. Germline V gene sequence: CDR1 DFQATT, CDR2 SNEGSKA (reference sequence). The CDR3 loop is CSQQALETQYF. CDR3 nucleotides: TGCAGCCAGCAGGCTTTGGAGACCCAGTACTTC.

V gene TRBV6-6 combines with J gene TRBJ1-1; D ambiguous. There are 15 residues in the CDR3. The germline V gene has CDR1 MNHNY and CDR2 SVGAGI (reference sequence). V gave up 2 bases and J gave up 1 base, with 11 bases separating them. In DNA form, the CDR3 reads TGTGCCAGCAGTTACGGCAATTCCGGGAACACTGAAGCTTTCTTT. It specifies CASSYGNSGNTEAFF.

The chain employs TRBV7-2 and TRBJ1-2, with D possibly matching TRBD1 (5 bases). Trimming removed 4 bases at V and 1 base at J, with 10 bases between. Germline V CDR1 and CDR2: SGHTA, FQGNSA. The CDR3 loop spans 14 amino acids. The CDR3 reads CASSSRQGNYGYTF. The CDR3 DNA reads TGTGCCAGCAGCTCCCGGCAGGGTAACTATGGCTACACCTTC.

The chain is built from TRBV28 and TRBJ1-6; D is undetermined. The ends were cut back, 6 bases at V and 7 bases at J, with 7 bases in the middle. The CDR3 sequence is 12 residues long. CDR1 and CDR2 (germline): MDHEN, SYDVKM. The CDR3 region is CASSIGNSPLHF. CDR3 sequence (DNA): TGTGCCAGCAGCATCGGCAATTCACCCCTCCACTTT.

The chain uses TRBV18 and TRBJ1-1, with no clear D. V gave up 3 bases and J gave up 4 bases, with 9 bases separating them. Germline assignment: CDR1 KGHSH and CDR2 LQKENI. The CDR3 is 13 residues long. In nucleotides, the CDR3 is TGTGCCAGCTCACCGGGAGGGTCCACTGAAGCTTTCTTT. Translation: CASSPGGSTEAFF.

The rearrangement links TRBV5-8 to TRBJ2-3; TRBD1 might be the D (6 bases). V gave up 0 bases and J gave up 2 bases, with 19 bases separating them. Germline V gene data show CDR1 as SGHTS and CDR2 as YDEGEE. The CDR3 runs to 18 residues. Here the CDR3 DNA reads TGTGCCAGCAGCTTGGCCGAGTTGGCAGGGACACCCACAGATACGCAGTATTTT. Translating gives CASSLAELAGTPTDTQYF.

The chain carries TRBV27 and TRBJ2-2, with 9 bases identical to TRBD1. Per germline, CDR1 MNHEY and CDR2 SMNVEV (reference sequence). CDR3 length equals 15 residues. Trimming took 3 bases from V and 3 from J; bases not matched to a gene: 2. The CDR3 loop is CASSFGQGYTGELFF. The CDR3 DNA reads as TGTGCCAGCAGTTTCGGACAGGGGTACACCGGGGAGCTGTTTTTT.

This clone was detected a few times. The chain uses TRBV6-6 and TRBJ2-1, with D perhaps TRBD2 (5 bases). V lost 0 bases to trimming and J lost 5 bases, with 14 bases between them. This CDR3 is 16 amino acids long. CDR1 MNHNY and CDR2 SVGAGI come from the germline V gene (reference sequence). The CDR3 coding sequence is TGTGCCAGCAGTTACTCGATGGCAGCCGGGGACAATGAGCAGTTCTTC. It is translated as CASSYSMAAGDNEQFF.

This clone is termed large. The rearrangement links TRBV5-4 to TRBJ1-2; TRBD1 matches 9 bases. Unmatched junction bases numbered 7, after V lost 5 bases and J lost 5 bases. Germline loops: CDR1 SGHNT, CDR2 YYREEE (reference sequence). This CDR3 has 14 residues. The CDR3 here is CASSRQGEFYGYTF. CDR3 bases: TGTGCCAGCAGTAGACAGGGGGAATTTTATGGCTACACCTTC.

This clone appeared a single time. V gene TRBV14 combines with J gene TRBJ1-1; TRBD1 agrees at 10 bases. The CDR3 has 16 amino acids. The germline V gene has CDR1 SGHDN and CDR2 FVKESK. Losses at the gene ends were 5 bases for V and 3 bases for J; bases not matched to a gene: 9. The CDR3 loop reads CASSYWDRGQDTEAFF. The CDR3 DNA reads TGTGCCAGCAGCTACTGGGACAGGGGACAGGACACTGAAGCTTTCTTT.

The CDR3 nucleotides are TGTGCCAGCAGCAGGACGTCGAACACTGAAGCTTTCTTT. This gives the protein CASSRTSNTEAFF. This chain links TRBV11-2 with TRBJ1-1; D not resolved. Trimming shortened V by 5 bases and J by 1 base, and 8 bases separated the two germline ends. CDR3 size: 13 residues. Germline assignment: CDR1 SGHAT and CDR2 FQNNGV.

In this sample, this clone turned up once. This sequence joins TRBV5-4 and TRBJ1-1; a possible D gene is TRBD1 (6 bases). V shed 10 bases and J shed 4 bases, with 14 bases lying between them. Germline assignment: CDR1 SGHNT and CDR2 YYREEE (reference sequence). The CDR3 is 12 amino acids. This CDR3 is CAGGGQGTEAFF. CDR3 bases: TGTGCCGGGGGGGGGCAGGGCACTGAAGCTTTCTTT.

The V call is TRBV5-1, the J call TRBJ2-3; the match to TRBD2 covers 7 bases. Germline lookup yields CDR1 SGHRS and CDR2 YFSETQ. With 3 bases clipped from V and 3 bases from J, the junction kept 7 bases outside the gene matches. The CDR3 covers 15 residues. CDR3 region: CASSWEGIRTDTQYF. The CDR3 DNA follows: TGCGCCAGCAGCTGGGAGGGGATCCGGACAGATACGCAGTATTTT. Based on the CDR3 plus reference TRBV5-1 and TRBJ2-3, the full variable domain is KAGVTQTPRYLIKTRGQQVTLSCSPISGHRSVSWYQQTPGQGLQFLFEYFSETQRNKGNFPGRFSGRQFSNSRSEMNVSTLELGDSALYLCASSWEGIRTDTQYFGPGTRLTVL.

The chain employs TRBV11-2 and TRBJ2-3; D is possibly TRBD2 (5 bases). CDR1 is SGHAT and CDR2 is FQNNGV in the germline V gene. Trimming stripped 0 bases from V and 5 bases from J, with 6 bases between. CDR3 length: 13 amino acids. CDR3 loop: CASSLDRGDTQYF. CDR3 DNA sequence: TGTGCCAGCAGCTTAGATCGGGGAGATACGCAGTATTTT.

The gene calls are TRBV10-3 and TRBJ2-1; 11 positions match TRBD1. The germline gives CDR1 ENHRY, CDR2 SYGVKD. This CDR3 has 16 residues. V gave up 6 bases and J gave up 7 bases; unmatched junction bases: 11. Here the CDR3 reads CAISLGQGVMRNEQFF. The CDR3 DNA reads as TGTGCCATCAGCTTGGGACAGGGGGTAATGAGGAATGAGCAGTTCTTC.

This clone rates as large. The chain links TRBV2 to TRBJ1-5, with 7 bases aligning to TRBD1. The CDR3 sequence is 15 residues long. Germline V lookup: CDR1 SNHLY, CDR2 FYNNEI. V shed 6 bases and J 0 bases; nucleotides not matched to a gene: 5. The CDR3 here is CASRRTGNSNQPQHF. The CDR3 DNA reads TGTGCCAGCAGGAGGACAGGAAATAGCAATCAGCCCCAGCATTTT.

This clone appeared a single time. The V and J genes are TRBV29-1 and TRBJ2-7, with D possibly matching TRBD1 (6 bases). Germline V lookup: CDR1 SQVTM, CDR2 ANQGSEA. V gave up 7 bases and J gave up 6 bases, with 16 bases separating them. The CDR3 is 12 residues long. The CDR3 DNA follows: TGCAGCGCAGAGGGTACAGGGCGCGAGCAGTACTTC. It yields the protein CSAEGTGREQYF.

This clone was counted between two and nine times. The chain uses TRBV19 and TRBJ1-5; TRBD1 is a possible D gene (6 bases). CDR1 and CDR2 (germline): LNHDA, SQIVND (reference sequence). V lost 0 bases to trimming and J lost 2 bases, with 11 bases between them. The CDR3 loop spans 16 amino acids. The CDR3 sequence: CASSIDRGGGNQPQHF. The DNA of the CDR3 is TGTGCCAGTAGTATAGACAGGGGTGGGGGCAATCAGCCCCAGCATTTT.

This sequence joins TRBV12-3 or TRBV12-4 and TRBJ1-6, with a weak D call TRBD1 (5 bases). V gave up 6 bases and J gave up 7 bases, with 10 bases separating them. The CDR3 loop spans 13 amino acids. CDR3 in DNA: TGTGCCAGCAGGGTCAGGGAGAATTCACCCCTCCACTTT. It codes for CASRVRENSPLHF.

In its sample, this clone was seen a few times. V and J are TRBV18 and TRBJ2-1; D is ambiguous. Germline V lookup: CDR1 KGHSH, CDR2 LQKENI. The CDR3 loop spans 16 amino acids. V lost 6 bases and J 6 bases, leaving 21 bases between the germline ends. The CDR3 loop is CASSPTRLDAGNEQFF. In nucleotides, the CDR3 is TGTGCCAGCTCTCCAACCAGGCTTGATGCTGGCAATGAGCAGTTCTTC.

The chain combines TRBV25-1 with TRBJ2-5; D is possibly TRBD1 (6 bases). V was trimmed by 5 bases and J by 0 bases, leaving 10 bases between them. The CDR3 extends over 14 amino acids. Per germline, CDR1 MGHDK and CDR2 SYGVNS. The CDR3, as DNA: TGTGCCAGCAGTCTGACAGGTAACCAAGAGACCCAGTACTTC. It encodes CASSLTGNQETQYF.

The V call is TRBV4-1, the J call TRBJ2-2; 12 bases agree with TRBD2. V trimming: 3 bases; J trimming: 1 base; junction bases outside the gene matches: 12. From germline, CDR1 is MGHRA and CDR2 YSYEKL. CDR3 length equals 20 residues. CDR3 amino acids: CASSQEKLAGGPQNTGELFF. The CDR3 bases are TGCGCCAGCAGCCAGGAAAAGCTAGCGGGAGGGCCTCAGAACACCGGGGAGCTGTTTTTT.

The chain employs TRBV28 and TRBJ2-3; 8 nucleotides agree with TRBD1. In germline, CDR1 is MDHEN, CDR2 SYDVKM. The CDR3 sequence is 15 residues long. Germline trimming cut 2 bases from V and 4 bases from J; bases unmatched to any gene: 5. CDR3 DNA sequence: TGTGCCAGCAGTTTACATCAGGGGGCCCCAGATACGCAGTATTTT. This codes for CASSLHQGAPDTQYF.

The V and J genes are TRBV24-1 and TRBJ2-4; 8 bases match TRBD2. V trimming: 2 bases; J trimming: 3 bases; junction bases outside the gene matches: 8. The CDR3 length is 17 residues. The V gene's germline CDR1 is KGHDR and CDR2 SFDVKD. The CDR3 loop reads CATSDSGGPNGKNIQYF. CDR3 sequence (DNA): TGTGCCACCAGTGATTCGGGAGGGCCTAACGGCAAAAACATTCAGTACTTC.